The following is a T cell receptor (beta chain) sequence with its context. Its antigen is unidentified. Primers: 60 Vbeta forward and 13 Jbeta reverse. Sequenced by immunoSEQ multiplex PCR; TCRdb stores in-frame clones only, minus some. Found here are some 150,000 clones, 82% of them singletons; the top ten hold 1.5% to 2.5%. The data are from a study of cytomegalovirus exposure and HLA in healthy donors. Overall study findings and caveats: Segments of the TCR beta V type were, in most cases, productive about 87% or about 30% of the time in an earlier analysis. In a later analysis, TCR beta V- and J-gene trimming showed a link to a missense DCLRE1C variant. Serostatus for CMV was the only available immune exposure information.

The CDR3 loop spans 14 amino acids. Germline CDR1 reads MDHEN; CDR2 reads SYDVKM. Trimming removed 7 bases at V and 6 bases at J, with 15 bases between. The V gene is TRBV28, the J gene TRBJ1-4; D remains ambiguous. The TCR originated in a woman aged 40 to 50 in good health and CMV-seronegative. The sequenced material came from PBMCs. The CDR3 protein is CASTLRNRDEKLFF. In nucleotides, the CDR3 is TGTGCCAGCACTCTTCGGAACAGAGATGAAAAACTGTTTTTT.